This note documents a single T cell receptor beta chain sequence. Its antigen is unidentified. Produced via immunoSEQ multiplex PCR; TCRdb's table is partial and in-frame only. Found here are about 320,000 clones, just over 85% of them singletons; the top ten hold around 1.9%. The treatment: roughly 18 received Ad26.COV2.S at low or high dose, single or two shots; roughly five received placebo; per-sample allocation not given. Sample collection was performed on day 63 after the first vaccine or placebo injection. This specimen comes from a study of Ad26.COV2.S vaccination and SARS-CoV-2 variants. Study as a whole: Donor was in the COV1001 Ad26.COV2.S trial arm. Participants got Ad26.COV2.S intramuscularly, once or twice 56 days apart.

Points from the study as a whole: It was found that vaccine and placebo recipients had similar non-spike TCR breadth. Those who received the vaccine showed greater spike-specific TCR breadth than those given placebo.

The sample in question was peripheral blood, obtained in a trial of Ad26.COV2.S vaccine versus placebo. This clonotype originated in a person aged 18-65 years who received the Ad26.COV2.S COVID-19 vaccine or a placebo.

The CDR3 sequence: CASSVQGLDINEQFF. Here the CDR3 DNA reads TGTGCCAGCAGCGTTCAGGGACTAGACATAAATGAGCAGTTCTTC. This rearrangement joins TRBV9 to TRBJ2-1, with TRBD2 matching over 8 bases. CDR1 and CDR2 (germline): SGDLS, YYNGEE. V was clipped by 2 bases and J by 7 bases; unmatched bases: 8. The CDR3 runs to 15 residues.